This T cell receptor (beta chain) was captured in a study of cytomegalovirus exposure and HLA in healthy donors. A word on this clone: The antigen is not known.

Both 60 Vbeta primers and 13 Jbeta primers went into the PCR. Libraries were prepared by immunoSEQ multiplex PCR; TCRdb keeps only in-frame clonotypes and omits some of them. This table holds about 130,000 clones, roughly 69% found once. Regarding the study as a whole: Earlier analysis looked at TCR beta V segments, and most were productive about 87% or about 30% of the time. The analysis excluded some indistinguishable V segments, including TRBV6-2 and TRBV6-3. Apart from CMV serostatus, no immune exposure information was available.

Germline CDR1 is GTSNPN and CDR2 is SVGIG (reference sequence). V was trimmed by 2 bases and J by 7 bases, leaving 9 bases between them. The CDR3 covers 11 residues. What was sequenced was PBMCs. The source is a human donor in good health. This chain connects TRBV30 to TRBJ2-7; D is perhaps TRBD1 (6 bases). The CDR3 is CAWSPGVEQYF. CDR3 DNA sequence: TGTGCCTGGAGTCCAGGGGTTGAGCAGTACTTC.